This TCR beta chain was obtained from a study of CD8 T cells in ankylosing spondylitis. V lost 6 bases and J 5 bases, leaving 19 bases between the germline ends. Germline CDR1 DFQATT, CDR2 SNEGSKA (reference sequence). The CDR3 spans 14 residues. TCRdb called the 5' RACE reads again in MiXCR, with one record for every CDR3 protein. Here the sample spans just over 300,000 distinct CDR3 sequences, about 20% being singletons. The receptor was derived from a female donor with ankylosing spondylitis or in good health (not recorded which). The chain combines TRBV20-1 with TRBJ1-2; D gene unclear. Sequenced input: blood, either unsorted or a sorted T cell fraction (not recorded which). The CDR3 reads CSAHPSHSEYGYTF. CDR3 bases: TGCAGTGCCCACCCCAGCCATAGCGAATATGGCTACACCTTC.